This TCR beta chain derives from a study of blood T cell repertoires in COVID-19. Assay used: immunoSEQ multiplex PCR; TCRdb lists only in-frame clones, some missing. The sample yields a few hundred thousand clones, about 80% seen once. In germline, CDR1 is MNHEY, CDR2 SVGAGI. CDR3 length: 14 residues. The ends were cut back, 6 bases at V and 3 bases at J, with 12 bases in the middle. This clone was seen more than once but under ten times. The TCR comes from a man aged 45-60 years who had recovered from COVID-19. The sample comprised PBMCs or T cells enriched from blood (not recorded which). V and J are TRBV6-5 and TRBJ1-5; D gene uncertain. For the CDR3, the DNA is TGTGCCAGCAGCGGAAGGAGATACAATCAGCCCCAGCATTTT. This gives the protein CASSGRRYNQPQHF.